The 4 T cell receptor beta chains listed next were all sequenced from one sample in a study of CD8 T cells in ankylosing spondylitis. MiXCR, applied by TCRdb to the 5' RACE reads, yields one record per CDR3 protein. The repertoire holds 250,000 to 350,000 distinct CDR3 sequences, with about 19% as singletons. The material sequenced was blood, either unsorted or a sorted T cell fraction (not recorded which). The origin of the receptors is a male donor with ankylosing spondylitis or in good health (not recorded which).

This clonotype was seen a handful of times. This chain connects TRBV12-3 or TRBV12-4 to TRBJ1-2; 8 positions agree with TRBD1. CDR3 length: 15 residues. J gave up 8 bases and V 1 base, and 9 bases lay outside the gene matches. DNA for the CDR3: TGTGCCAGCAGTTTAGGGGCCCCCAGGGGGCACGGCTACACCTTC. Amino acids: CASSLGAPRGHGYTF.

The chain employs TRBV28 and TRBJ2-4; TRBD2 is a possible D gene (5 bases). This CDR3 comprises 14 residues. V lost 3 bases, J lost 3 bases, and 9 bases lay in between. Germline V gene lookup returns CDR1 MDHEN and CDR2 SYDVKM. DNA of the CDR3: TGTGCCAGCAGTTTCCGGGGAAACAAAAACATTCAGTACTTC. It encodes CASSFRGNKNIQYF.

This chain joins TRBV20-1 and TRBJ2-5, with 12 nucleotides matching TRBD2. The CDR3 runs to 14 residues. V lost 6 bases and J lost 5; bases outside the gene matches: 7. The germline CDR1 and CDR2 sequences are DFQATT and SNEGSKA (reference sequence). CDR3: CSALAGGPSETQYF. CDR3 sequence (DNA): TGCAGTGCCCTAGCGGGGGGGCCGAGCGAGACCCAGTACTTC.

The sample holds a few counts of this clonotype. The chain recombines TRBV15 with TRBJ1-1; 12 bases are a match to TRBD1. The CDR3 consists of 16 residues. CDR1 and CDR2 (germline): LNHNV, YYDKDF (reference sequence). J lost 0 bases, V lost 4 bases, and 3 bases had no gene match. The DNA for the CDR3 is TGTGCCACCAGCAAAGGGACAGGGGGCATGAACACTGAAGCTTTCTTT. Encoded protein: CATSKGTGGMNTEAFF.